These 3 T cell receptor beta chains originate from one sample sequenced in a study of blood T cell repertoires in COVID-19. Sequencing was performed with immunoSEQ multiplex PCR; in TCRdb, only in-frame clones are kept and a portion is missing. The repertoire consists of approximately 130,000 clones, with roughly four fifths occurring once and the leading ten covering 15% to 20%. The sequenced sample was PBMCs or T cells enriched from blood (not recorded which). The origin of the receptors is a man aged 30-40 years who had recovered from COVID-19.

The CDR3 protein is CASKGQGGYEQYF. The CDR3 nucleotides read TGTGCCAGCAAAGGACAGGGGGGCTACGAGCAGTACTTC. This chain links TRBV6-5 with TRBJ2-7, with 10 bases matching TRBD1. The V segment lost 7 bases and the J segment 3 bases; nucleotides outside the gene matches: 3. The CDR3 is made up of 13 amino acids. The V gene's germline CDR1 is MNHEY and CDR2 SVGAGI.

The chain couples TRBV5-6 to TRBJ2-7; D not resolved. The V end was cut by 0 bases, the J end by 2 bases, with 15 bases between. The CDR3 is made up of 16 amino acids. CDR1 is SGHDT, CDR2 YYEEEE, per germline. Written as DNA, the CDR3 is TGTGCCAGCAGCTTGGGTGGTAGTGAACGCGCCTACGAGCAGTACGTC. It codes for CASSLGGSERAYEQYV.

The rearrangement links TRBV7-8 to TRBJ1-1; D is uncertain. Germline CDR1 reads SGHVS; CDR2 reads FQNEAQ. V lost 2 bases, J lost 5 bases, and 9 bases lay in between. This CDR3 is built from 13 residues. The CDR3 nucleotides read TGTGCCAGCAGCTTACGCGGGGAGACTGAAGCTTTCTTT. Its protein is CASSLRGETEAFF.